The following is a TCR beta chain sequence with its context. Its antigen remains undetermined. The data stem from a study of cytomegalovirus exposure and HLA in healthy donors (dated by TCRdb to about 2017). About the study as a whole: An earlier analysis of roughly 500 of the donors reported 250 to 300 Gb of sequence data and roughly 110 million unique TCR beta sequences from some 180 million T cells. An early release covering 500 to 750 HLA-typed donors comprised roughly 300 gigabases of sequencing data and around 85 million unique TCR sequences. Among the approximately 400 genotyped donors, approximately 81% belonged to the genetic ancestry cluster associated with self-reported Caucasian donors. The aim of the study was to test whether cataloging public T cell receptors could identify signatures of past pathogen exposure. The study used immunosequencing to profile the T cell repertoires of about 670 subjects and linked those repertoires to cytomegalovirus serostatus. In addition to the first cohort of around 670 subjects, a separate validation cohort of 100 to 150 different subjects was used. The study combined high-throughput TCR immunosequencing, statistical association of individual TCRs with disease status, and machine learning to predict cytomegalovirus infection status. A later analysis re-analyzed previously published TCR beta repertoires from 500 to 700 donors and added high-resolution HLA genotyping to study TCR occurrence patterns. Rather than drawing on any new phenotypic data, the later analysis identified candidate immune exposures from TCR beta sequences and the way those sequences occurred across donors. In an earlier analysis of several hundred of the donors, high-throughput TCR beta sequencing was used to judge whether each TCR beta V gene segment behaved as functional or pseudogenic. Donor age, sex, ethnicity and CMV serostatus were compiled alongside the repertoire data. In a later genetic analysis, genome-wide SNP genotypes for about 60% of the 666 donors were used, and that subset was treated as a discovery cohort. All discovery cohort repertoires had been generated using a single sequencing platform. HLA typing covered class I and class II loci at four-digit resolution. Typing coverage differed by locus: A, B, C, DRB1 and DQB1 were typed in roughly 620-640 donors, DQA1 in about 500, DPA1 in around 600, and DPB1 in 450 to 490. Because of strong linkage in the cohort, roughly five DR-DQ haplotypes were treated as single units for association and clustering. Across 398 genotyped donors of the cohort, an average of roughly 200,000 unique TCR beta nucleotide sequences per donor were sequenced, and approximately 19% of those sequences were non-productive.

According to the germline V gene, CDR1 reads SGHTA and CDR2 reads FQGNSA. The germline ends are 10 bases apart after V is trimmed by 5 bases and J by 5 bases. The CDR3 covers 13 residues, taking in both the cysteine and the phenylalanine. CDR3 DNA only is kept here, 39 bases in frame from base 1. The cohort was made up of about 610 healthy bone marrow donors. Cohort members were all nominally healthy when sampled, although unrecorded immune exposures were likely present. The donor tested CMV seronegative, placing the donor among the 350 to 400 seronegative members of the cohort. A peripheral blood sample was provided by each donor, and peripheral blood mononuclear cells were used for TCR beta sequencing. The Qiagen DNeasy Blood Extraction Kit was used to extract genomic DNA from the blood cell samples. The receptor library was made with the immunoSEQ multiplex PCR assay. A mixture of 60 forward primers for TCR Vbeta segments and 13 reverse primers for TCR Jbeta segments was used in the multiplex PCR. The CDR3 region of rearranged TCR beta genes was amplified from genomic DNA with a multiplex PCR assay. On the Illumina HiSeq System, the amplified TCR beta libraries were sequenced as 87-base-pair reads. The authors' analysis ran thus. In a later analysis, roughly 80 million unique TCR beta chains were counted across the 500 to 700 repertoires, and approximately 11 million of these chains were shared by at least two donors. A nearest-neighbor algorithm error-corrected the raw reads and collapsed the reads into unique sequences, merging closely related sequences to remove PCR and sequencing errors. CDR3 sequences were aligned to IMGT reference sequences to assign V, D and J gene segments. For a sequence to be retained, a match of at least six nucleotides to both a V gene segment and a J gene segment was required. Rearrangements were called productive when the CDR3 lacked stop codons and stayed in frame with V and J; all others were non-productive. CDR3 was defined according to IMGT convention as the region running from the second conserved V-encoded cysteine to the conserved J-encoded phenylalanine. The earlier analysis of fewer than 750 of the donors excluded sequences that lacked an unambiguous match to a single V gene segment. In an earlier analysis of approximately 560 of the donors, a V segment was called functional when productive rearrangements were above 56.7%, and segregating when the standard deviation between donors exceeded 5%. A statistical classification framework was developed to diagnose cytomegalovirus status using the catalog of TCR beta chain sequences. In a later analysis, TCR nucleotide sequences were compared against IMGT/GENE-DB human TR gene sequences so that V and J genes could be assigned. In a later analysis, CDR3 sequences and most-parsimonious VDJ recombination scenarios were assigned using the TCRdist pipeline. In a later analysis, each TCR beta chain was defined by its CDR3 amino acid sequence together with its V-gene family, and reads lacking a unique V-gene family were excluded. In a later analysis, around 600 highly shared, low-generation-probability nucleotide sequences were removed to address suspected cross-contamination and a sequencing artifact. A later analysis calculated a clonal expansion index for each public chain from normalized within-repertoire ranks of inferred template counts. In a later analysis, generation probabilities were computed with a VDJ recombination model fitted to out-of-frame rearrangements, and the resulting probabilities were checked against IGoR. Hypergeometric tests were used in a later analysis to score TCR-TCR, TCR-HLA and TCR-CMV co-occurrence, with a repertoire-size bias correction applied to the TCR pairs. False discovery rates were estimated in a later analysis by permuting HLA or CMV assignments 20 times. In a later analysis, co-occurring TCRs were grouped using DBSCAN, with TCRdist sequence similarity added in when clustering inside HLA-allele-positive subsets. Repertoires with fewer than 30,000 or more than 120,000 public chains were left out of co-occurrence clustering, as were five repertoires with anomalous nucleotide sharing. As stored in TCRdb, this immuneACCESS dataset retains in-frame rearrangements with V and J assigned. A fraction of the clones does not appear; measured against another copy, unresolved V genes explain less than half of the discrepancy, and the remainder lacks a known reason. That table gives V, J and clone size, and the DNA gave D and trimming. The sample's own table lists 70,000 or so clones. The ten biggest clones cover about 5% of the sample.

Overall study results and their limits: A later genetic analysis reported fewer N-insertions in productive TCRs among donors in an Asian-associated ancestry cluster than the 666-donor mean. This cohort had only TCR beta chains sequenced, and the lack of alpha or paired-chain data limited which features could be detected. The presence/absence analyses assumed that sequencing depth was roughly uniform across donors, and that assumption may not be true. The sequencing pipeline was judged likely to have produced a cluster of highly shared sequence variants as a technical artifact. It was suggested by the authors that the approach could potentially be generalized to other disease states and immunological phenotypes. Because HLA typing was unavailable for some donors at each locus, only the typed subset was used in association tests. Several of the top co-occurrence clusters appeared to be linked to parvovirus B19, influenza, CMV and Epstein-Barr virus, according to a later analysis. Linkage disequilibrium might explain the correlated functional status among segregating V segments, but an unknown experimental factor could not be excluded. In an earlier analysis of a few hundred of the donors, most TCR beta V segments were observed in productive rearrangements about 87% or about 30% of the time, broadly matching IMGT annotations. CMV serostatus was the only immune exposure information available for the cohort. Cytomegalovirus status was reported to be diagnosed by the classifier with high specificity and sensitivity in both the original and validation cohorts. An association between a missense DCLRE1C variant and V-gene and J-gene trimming of TCR beta chains was found in a later genetic analysis and replicated in an independent cohort. According to a later analysis, TCR association rates differed among HLA loci, with DRB1 alleles showing the most associated TCRs and HLA-C alleles showing the fewest. A further reported finding was that TCR beta sequences accurately predicted the HLA-A and HLA-B alleles for most subjects in the first cohort. A total of about 150 TCR beta chains were listed by the study as associated with cytomegalovirus. Three of the identified cytomegalovirus-associated TCR beta chains were confirmed in vitro to be specific for cytomegalovirus antigens. Compared with equally common non-associated chains, HLA-associated TCR beta chains in a later analysis were more clonally expanded and had lower generation probabilities. The 87-base-pair reads could not distinguish some IMGT-functional V segments, including TRBV6-2 and TRBV6-3, so those segments were excluded. Specific HLA alleles were associated with around 18,000 TCR beta sequences at a false discovery rate of 0.05 in a later analysis. In a later analysis, most CMV-associated TCR beta chains were found to appear HLA-restricted, with HLA associations seemingly driven largely by CMV exposure. Because counts were too low, some 17 rarely observed V segments, including chromosome 9 orphons, were excluded from the earlier analysis of 587 of the donors. While some public TCRs were present in many individuals, most TCR sequences turned up only very rarely across donors. Strong co-occurrence of HLA alleles, especially DR and DQ, made assigning TCR associations to individual alleles difficult.

Recombination joined TRBV7-2 with TRBJ1-5; TRBD1 is a weak D gene call, 6 bases matching. The sequence was collected from a man aged 40-49 years in good health and CMV-seronegative. Material: PBMCs. CDR3 protein: CASSTYRDQPQHF. The nucleotide sequence reads as follows: TGTGCCAGCAGCACATACAGGGATCAGCCCCAGCATTTT.